This TCR beta chain came from a study of blood T cell repertoires in COVID-19. Study context: Whether acute or convalescent, the COVID-19 samples came from the United States, Italy and Spain. Nucleic acid was either cDNA or gDNA, and it came from T cells, B-cell-depleted T cells, or PBMCs.

This CDR3 is 12 amino acids long. Germline CDR1 is MDHEN and CDR2 is SYDVKM. Trimming cost V 4 bases and J 11 bases, with 9 bases left between them. Original handling: It was from reference gene primer amplification that nucleated cell counts were estimated. TCRdb keeps only in-frame clones here, not all; method: immunoSEQ multiplex PCR. Clonal size and the V and J genes are those of that table, whereas D and trimming came from the DNA. Found here are approximately 170,000 clones, approximately 83% of them singletons; the top ten hold more than 7.5%. This clonotype was obtained from a man aged 45 to 65 with active or convalescent COVID-19. Sequencing was performed on peripheral blood. The chain recombines TRBV28 with TRBJ1-6; maybe TRBD1 (5 bases). Here the CDR3 reads CASSSRQTPLHF. DNA of the CDR3: TGTGCCAGCAGTTCCAGACAGACACCCCTCCACTTT.